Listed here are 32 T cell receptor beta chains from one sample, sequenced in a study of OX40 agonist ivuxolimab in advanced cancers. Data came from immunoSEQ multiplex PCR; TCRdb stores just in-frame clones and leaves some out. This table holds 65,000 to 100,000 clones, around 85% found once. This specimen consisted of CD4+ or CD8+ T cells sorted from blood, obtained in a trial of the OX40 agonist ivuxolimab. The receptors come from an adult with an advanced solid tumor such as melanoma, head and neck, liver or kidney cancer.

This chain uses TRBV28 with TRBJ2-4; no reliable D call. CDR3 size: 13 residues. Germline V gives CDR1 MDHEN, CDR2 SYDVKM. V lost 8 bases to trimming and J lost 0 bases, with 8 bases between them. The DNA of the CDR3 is TGTGCCAGCCGGAATCTAGCCAAAAACATTCAGTACTTC. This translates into CASRNLAKNIQYF.

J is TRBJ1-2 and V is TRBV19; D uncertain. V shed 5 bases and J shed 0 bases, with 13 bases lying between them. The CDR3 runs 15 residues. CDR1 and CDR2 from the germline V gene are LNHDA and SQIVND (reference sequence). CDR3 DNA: TGTGCCAGTAGTTCCCGTAGGGTTACTAACTATGGCTACACCTTC. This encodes CASSSRRVTNYGYTF.

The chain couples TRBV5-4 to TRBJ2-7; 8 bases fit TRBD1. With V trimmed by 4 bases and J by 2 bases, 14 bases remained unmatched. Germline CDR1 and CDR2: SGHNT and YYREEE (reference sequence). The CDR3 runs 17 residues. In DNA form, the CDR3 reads TGTGCCAGCAGCCGGGACCTCGGGACAGGAGACACCTACGAGCAGTACTTC. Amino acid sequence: CASSRDLGTGDTYEQYF.

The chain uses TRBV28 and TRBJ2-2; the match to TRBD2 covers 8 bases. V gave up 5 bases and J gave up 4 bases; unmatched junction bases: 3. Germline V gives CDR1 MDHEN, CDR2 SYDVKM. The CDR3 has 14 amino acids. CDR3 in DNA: TGTGCCAGCAGTCCGGGAGGGTCCACCGGGGAGCTGTTTTTT. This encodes CASSPGGSTGELFF.

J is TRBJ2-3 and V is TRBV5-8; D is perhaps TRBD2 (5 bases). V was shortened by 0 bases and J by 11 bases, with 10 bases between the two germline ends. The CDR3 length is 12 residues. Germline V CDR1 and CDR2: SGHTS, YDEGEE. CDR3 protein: CASSLVGEWQYF. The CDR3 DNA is TGTGCCAGCAGCTTGGTTGGGGAGTGGCAGTATTTT.

CDR3 nucleotide sequence: TGTGCCAGCAGCTTAGGGCCCGGGACCGGGTACGAGCAGTACTTC. Amino acid sequence: CASSLGPGTGYEQYF. V gene TRBV7-2 combines with J gene TRBJ2-5, with D perhaps given as TRBD1 or TRBD2 (5 bases each). Near its end, the DNA agrees better with TRBJ2-7, so the J call may be wrong. The CDR3 runs 15 residues. Germline V lookup: CDR1 SGHTA, CDR2 FQGNSA.

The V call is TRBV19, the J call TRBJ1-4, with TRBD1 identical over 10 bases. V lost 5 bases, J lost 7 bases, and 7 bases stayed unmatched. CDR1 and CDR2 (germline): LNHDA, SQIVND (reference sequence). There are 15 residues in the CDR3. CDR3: CASSPSDRGREKLFF. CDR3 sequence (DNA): TGTGCCAGTAGTCCATCCGACAGGGGGCGTGAAAAACTGTTTTTT.

The CDR3 region is CASSPRAISSYEQYF. The DNA of the CDR3 is TGCGCCAGCAGCCCCCGGGCCATCAGCTCCTACGAGCAGTACTTC. J is TRBJ2-7 and V is TRBV4-1; D uncertain. This CDR3 is 15 amino acids long. The germline V gene encodes CDR1 MGHRA and CDR2 YSYEKL. Trimming took 4 bases from V and 0 from J, leaving 13 bases between them.

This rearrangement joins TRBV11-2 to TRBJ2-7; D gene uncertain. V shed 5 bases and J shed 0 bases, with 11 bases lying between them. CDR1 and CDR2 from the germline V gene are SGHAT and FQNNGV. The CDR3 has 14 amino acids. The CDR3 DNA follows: TGTGCCAGCAGCCGGGCTCGGGTCTCCTACGAGCAGTACTTC. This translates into CASSRARVSYEQYF.

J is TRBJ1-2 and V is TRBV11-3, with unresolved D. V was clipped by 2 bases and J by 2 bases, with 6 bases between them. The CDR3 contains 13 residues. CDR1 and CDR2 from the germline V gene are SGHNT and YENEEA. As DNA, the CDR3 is TGTGCCAGCAGCTTATTAAGAAACTATGGCTACACCTTC. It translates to CASSLLRNYGYTF.

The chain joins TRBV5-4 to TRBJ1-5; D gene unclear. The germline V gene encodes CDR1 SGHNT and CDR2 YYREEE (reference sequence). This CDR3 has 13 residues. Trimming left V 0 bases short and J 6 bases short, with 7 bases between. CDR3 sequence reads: CASSLDSSQPQHF. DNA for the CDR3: TGTGCCAGCAGCTTGGACAGTTCTCAGCCCCAGCATTTT.

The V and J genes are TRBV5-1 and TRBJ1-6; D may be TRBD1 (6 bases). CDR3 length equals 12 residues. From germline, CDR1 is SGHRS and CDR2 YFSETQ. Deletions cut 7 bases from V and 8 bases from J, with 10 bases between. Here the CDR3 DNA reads TGCGCCAGCTGGGACATAGATTCACCCCTCCACTTT. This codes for CASWDIDSPLHF.

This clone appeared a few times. CDR3 sequence reads: CAPGARLAFYEQYF. The CDR3 DNA follows: TGTGCCCCCGGAGCGAGACTAGCTTTTTACGAGCAGTACTTC. The J gene is TRBJ2-7, the V gene TRBV6-5; 7 bases are shared with TRBD2. Germline trimming cut 11 bases from V and 4 bases from J; bases unmatched to any gene: 14. In germline, CDR1 is MNHEY, CDR2 SVGAGI. The CDR3 sequence is 14 residues long.

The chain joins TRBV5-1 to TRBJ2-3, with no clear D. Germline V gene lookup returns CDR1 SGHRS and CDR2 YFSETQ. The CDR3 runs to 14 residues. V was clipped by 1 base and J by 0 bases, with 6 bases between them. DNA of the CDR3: TGCGCCAGCAGCTTGCCAGAAAGCACAGATACGCAGTATTTT. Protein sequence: CASSLPESTDTQYF. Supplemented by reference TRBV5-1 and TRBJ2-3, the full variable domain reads KAGVTQTPRYLIKTRGQQVTLSCSPISGHRSVSWYQQTPGQGLQFLFEYFSETQRNKGNFPGRFSGRQFSNSRSEMNVSTLELGDSALYLCASSLPESTDTQYFGPGTRLTVL.

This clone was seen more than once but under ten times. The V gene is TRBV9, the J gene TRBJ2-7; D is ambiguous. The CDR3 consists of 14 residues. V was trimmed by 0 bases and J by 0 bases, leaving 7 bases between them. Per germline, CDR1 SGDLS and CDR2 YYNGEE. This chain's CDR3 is CASSVGITSYEQYF. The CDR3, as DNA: TGTGCCAGCAGCGTAGGTATCACCTCCTACGAGCAGTACTTC. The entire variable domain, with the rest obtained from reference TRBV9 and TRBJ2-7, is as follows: DSGVTQTPKHLITATGQRVTLRCSPRSGDLSVYWYQQSLDQGLQFLIQYYNGEERAKGNILERFSAQQFPDLHSELNLSSLELGDSALYFCASSVGITSYEQYFGPGTRLTVT.

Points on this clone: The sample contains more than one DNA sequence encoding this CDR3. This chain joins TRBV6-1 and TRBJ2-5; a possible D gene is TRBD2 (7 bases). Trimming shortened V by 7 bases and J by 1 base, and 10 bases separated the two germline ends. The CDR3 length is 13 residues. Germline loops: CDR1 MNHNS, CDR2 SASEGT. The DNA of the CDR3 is TGTGCCAGCATTAGGGGGGGCCAAGAGACCCAGTACTTC. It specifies CASIRGGQETQYF.

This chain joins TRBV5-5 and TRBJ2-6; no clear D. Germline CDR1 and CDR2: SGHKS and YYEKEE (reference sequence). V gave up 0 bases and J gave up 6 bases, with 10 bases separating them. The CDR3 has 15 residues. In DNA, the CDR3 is TGTGCCAGCAGCTTGGAAGTAGTGGAGGCCAACGTCCTGACTTTC. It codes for CASSLEVVEANVLTF.

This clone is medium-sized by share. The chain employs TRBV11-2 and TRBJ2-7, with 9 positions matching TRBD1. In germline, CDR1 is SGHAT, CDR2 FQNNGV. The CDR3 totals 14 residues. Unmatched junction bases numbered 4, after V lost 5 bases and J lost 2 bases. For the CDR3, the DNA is TGTGCCAGCAGCCCGACAGGGGGTACCTACGAGCAGTACTTC. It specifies CASSPTGGTYEQYF. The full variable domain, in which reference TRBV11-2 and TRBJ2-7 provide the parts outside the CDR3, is EAGVAQSPRYKIIEKRQSVAFWCNPISGHATLYWYQQILGQGPKLLIQFQNNGVVDDSQLPKDRFSAERLKGVDSTLKIQPAKLEDSAVYLCASSPTGGTYEQYFGPGTRLTVT.

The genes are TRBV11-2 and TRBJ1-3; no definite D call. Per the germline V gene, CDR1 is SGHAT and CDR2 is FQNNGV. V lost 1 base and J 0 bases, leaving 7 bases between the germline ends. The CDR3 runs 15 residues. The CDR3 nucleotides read TGTGCCAGCAGCTTAGCCCGGGACTCTGGAAACACCATATATTTT. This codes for CASSLARDSGNTIYF.

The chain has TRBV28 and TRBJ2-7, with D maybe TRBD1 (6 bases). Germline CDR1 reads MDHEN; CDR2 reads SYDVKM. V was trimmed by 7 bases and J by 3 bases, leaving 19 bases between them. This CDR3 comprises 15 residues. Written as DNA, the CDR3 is TGTGCCAGCACCGTAAGGGGGACCTTCATCTACGAGCAGTACTTC. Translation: CASTVRGTFIYEQYF.

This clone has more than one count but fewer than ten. The CDR3 region has the DNA TGTGCCAGCTCACCGAATCATAGCAATCAGCCCCAGCATTTT. Residues: CASSPNHSNQPQHF. This chain links TRBV18 with TRBJ1-5; D gene ambiguous. Germline CDR1 reads KGHSH; CDR2 reads LQKENI. V was cut by 3 bases and J by 0 bases, with 6 bases left in between. This CDR3 is 14 amino acids long.

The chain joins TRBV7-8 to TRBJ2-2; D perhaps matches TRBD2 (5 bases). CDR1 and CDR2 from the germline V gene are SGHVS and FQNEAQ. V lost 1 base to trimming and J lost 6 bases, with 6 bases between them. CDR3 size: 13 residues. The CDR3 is CASSLGGSGELFF. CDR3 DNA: TGTGCCAGCAGCTTAGGAGGGTCCGGGGAGCTGTTTTTT.

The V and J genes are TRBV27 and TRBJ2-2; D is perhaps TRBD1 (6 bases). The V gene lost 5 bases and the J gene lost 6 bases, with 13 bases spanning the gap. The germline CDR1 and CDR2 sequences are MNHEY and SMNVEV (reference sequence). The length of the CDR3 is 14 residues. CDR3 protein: CASSIQQGAGELFF. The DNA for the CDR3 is TGTGCCAGCAGTATACAACAGGGAGCCGGGGAGCTGTTTTTT.

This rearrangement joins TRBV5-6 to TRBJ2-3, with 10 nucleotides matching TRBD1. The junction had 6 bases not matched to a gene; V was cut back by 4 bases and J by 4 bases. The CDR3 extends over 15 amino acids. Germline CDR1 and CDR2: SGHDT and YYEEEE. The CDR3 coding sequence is TGTGCCAGCAGCATAACCGGGACAGGGGCAGATACGCAGTATTTT. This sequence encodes CASSITGTGADTQYF.

In DNA form, the CDR3 reads TGTGCCAGCAGTTTCCAGTGGGGGTCTAGCTCCTACGAGCAGTACTTC. Translation: CASSFQWGSSSYEQYF. The genes are TRBV28 and TRBJ2-7; D may match TRBD1 or TRBD2 (5 bases each). This CDR3 has 16 residues. V lost 3 bases, J lost 0 bases, and 15 bases lay in between. The V gene's germline CDR1 is MDHEN and CDR2 SYDVKM.

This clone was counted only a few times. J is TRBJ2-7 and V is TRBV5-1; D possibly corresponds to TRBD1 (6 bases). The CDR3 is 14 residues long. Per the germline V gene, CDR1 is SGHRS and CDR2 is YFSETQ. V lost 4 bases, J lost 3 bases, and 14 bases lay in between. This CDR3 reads CASSPVTGNYEQYF. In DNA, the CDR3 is TGCGCCAGCAGCCCGGTAACAGGGAACTACGAGCAGTACTTC.

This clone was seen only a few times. CDR3 loop: CAWGRGARTQETQYF. In nucleotides, the CDR3 is TGTGCCTGGGGACGGGGCGCGCGGACACAAGAGACCCAGTACTTC. The chain recombines TRBV30 with TRBJ2-5; perhaps D is TRBD1 or TRBD2 (5 bases each). The CDR3 is 15 residues long. Deletions cut 5 bases from V and 2 bases from J, with 18 bases between. CDR1 is GTSNPN and CDR2 is SVGIG in the germline V gene (reference sequence).

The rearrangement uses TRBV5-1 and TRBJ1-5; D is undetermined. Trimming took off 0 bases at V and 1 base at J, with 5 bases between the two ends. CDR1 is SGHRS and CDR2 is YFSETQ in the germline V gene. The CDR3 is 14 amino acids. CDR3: CASSLGESNQPQHF. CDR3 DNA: TGCGCCAGCAGCTTGGGCGAGAGCAATCAGCCCCAGCATTTT.

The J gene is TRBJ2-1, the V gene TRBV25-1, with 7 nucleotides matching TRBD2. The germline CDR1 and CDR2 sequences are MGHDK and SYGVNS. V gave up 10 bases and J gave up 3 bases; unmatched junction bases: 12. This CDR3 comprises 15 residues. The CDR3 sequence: CATATGTNFYNEQFF. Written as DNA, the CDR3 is TGTGCCACCGCGACCGGGACTAACTTCTACAATGAGCAGTTCTTC.

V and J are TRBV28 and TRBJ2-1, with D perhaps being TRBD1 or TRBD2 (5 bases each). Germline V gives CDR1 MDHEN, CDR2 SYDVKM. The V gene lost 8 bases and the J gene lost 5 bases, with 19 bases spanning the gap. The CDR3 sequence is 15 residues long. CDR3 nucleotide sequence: TGTGCCAGCGAGGGCGCCAGGGCCTTGGACAATGAGCAGTTCTTC. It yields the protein CASEGARALDNEQFF.

DNA of the CDR3: TGTGCCAGCAGTTTGGCAGGGGGGTATGGCTACACCTTC. Translated: CASSLAGGYGYTF. The genes are TRBV28 and TRBJ1-2; 7 positions agree with TRBD1. The V segment lost 3 bases and the J segment 5 bases; nucleotides outside the gene matches: 3. CDR3 length: 13 amino acids. Germline loops: CDR1 MDHEN, CDR2 SYDVKM.

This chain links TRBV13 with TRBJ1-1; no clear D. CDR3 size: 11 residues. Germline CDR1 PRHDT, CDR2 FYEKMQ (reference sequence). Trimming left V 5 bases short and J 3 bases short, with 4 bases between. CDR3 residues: CASSPDTEAFF. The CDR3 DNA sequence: TGTGCCAGCAGCCCGGACACTGAAGCTTTCTTT.